The rows below give T cell receptor beta chains drawn from one sample of a study of blood T cells in healthy people across ages. Each CDR3 protein is one row after TCRdb ran MiXCR on the 5' RACE reads. The sample yields roughly 1.9 million distinct CDR3 sequences, about 39% seen once. The source material was blood. These receptors originate from a human donor in good health. CDR3s include the opening cysteine and the closing phenylalanine or tryptophan.

>TRBV15|16
CATSGRTGANTGELFF
>TRBV7-8|18
CASSKNGGRNQNTGELFF
>TRBV7-9|13
CASSPLGGHEQFF
>TRBV4-3|17
CVSSQVFDHAGGNEQFF
>TRBV28|14
CASSLGKTGRGYTF
>TRBV5-5|17
CASSFRSPESSYNEQFF
>TRBV20-1|15
CSARSAGDSRNEQFF
>TRBV20-1|13
CSAPDRGRYEQYF
>TRBV6-5|13
CASRTGRCNEQYF
>TRBV2|14
CASSVGQGYNEQFF
>TRBV19|15
CASSGRTSGGYEQYF
>TRBV29-1|14
CSVPRWAGNQPQHF
>TRBV5-1|17
CASSFPRDRVIYNEQYF
>TRBV20-1|13
CSASWGTNYGYTF
>TRBV7-2|14
CASRPPGSHNEQFF
>TRBV20-1|14
CSASSGSLYNEQFF
>TRBV4-3|16
CASSLQGGGTTDTQYF
>TRBV12-3/TRBV12-4|16
CASSRQSGQRLYEQYF
>TRBV6-5|14
CASSWGAGGGGYTF
>TRBV24-1|16
CATSDQQGSATDTQYF
>TRBV4-3|15
CASNQNSGVPDTQYF
>TRBV6-5|15
CASSLGQGAYNKQFF
>TRBV20-1|14
CSARGWNSSYEQYF
>TRBV7-2|14
CASSLGYGRETQYF
>TRBV29-1|13
CSAADTKNTEAFF
>TRBV4-3|13
CASSSYNGNEQFF
>TRBV6-5|13
CATTGSIFGGYTF
>TRBV5-1|14
CASSLGTTVNEQFF
>TRBV7-2|13
CASSSTGAEGQYF
>TRBV3-1|18
CASSRPLPGRGSYNEQFF
>TRBV20-1|13
CGARDPPTYEQYF
>TRBV6-5|14
CASSDDPGGQPQHF
>TRBV27|13
CASGRGNSYEQYF
>TRBV12-3/TRBV12-4|14
CASLPRNSNTEAFF
>TRBV6-5|14
CASTGTAVNEKLFF
>TRBV25-1|15
CASSFPGRGNSPLHF
>TRBV28|16
CASSSPRGEGSYGYTF
>TRBV20-1|11
CSPQLAEEQFF
>TRBV6-6|12
CASSYLPTGPFF
>TRBV7-6|15
CASSLQDHLTDTQYF
>TRBV6-6|15
CASSTGQGAFHEQYF
>TRBV12-5|15
CASGLMEGGAYGYTF
>TRBV2|11
CASFSGAEAFF
>TRBV20-1|12
CSGRPGQSEQFF